This T cell receptor beta chain was found in a study of beta chain features in type 1 diabetes. Central memory, naive, regulatory and stem cell-like memory CD4+ cells were sorted by CD45RO/CCR7/CD25/CD127/CD95/CD27. This clone was detected many times. V dropped 4 bases and J dropped 10 bases, with 14 bases sitting between them. The CDR3 spans 13 residues. Per germline, CDR1 KGHSH and CDR2 LQKENI. What was sequenced were expressed TCRB transcripts, since all of the isolated RNA had been reverse transcribed. This table comes from immunoSEQ multiplex PCR, and its TCRdb copy is limited to in-frame clones, with some not included. In the table there are roughly 500,000 clones, about 10% of which are singletons.

This rearrangement joins TRBV18 to TRBJ2-1, with D perhaps TRBD1 or TRBD2 (5 bases each). Sequencing was performed on naive CD4+ T cells from blood. The sequence came from a woman aged 18-29 years in good health. For the CDR3, the DNA is TGTGCCAGCTCACAAGACAGTGGCGGGGAGCAGTTCTTC. It translates to CASSQDSGGEQFF.